The subject of this entry is one TCR beta chain. This clonotype occurred many times. Its antigen target is currently unknown. No per-base quality is available; no much larger clone lies one base away. These data are taken from a study of response to subunit inactivated influenza vaccine (dated by TCRdb to between 2017 and 2018). A note on the overall study: Deep quantitative T cell receptor repertoire profiling was used in the study to track responses to a trivalent subunit inactivated influenza vaccine. The investigation overall reported the following: The authors proposed that each seasonal influenza vaccination may bring in only a limited number of new T cells.

Inclusive of the bounding cysteine and phenylalanine, the CDR3 is 13 residues long. Of all the DNA, just the CDR3 is kept, 39 bases in frame from base 1. At the junction V is shortened by 1 base and J by 4 bases, with 5 bases in between. The germline V gene encodes CDR1 LGHDT and CDR2 YNNKEL (reference sequence). The protocol used for the library was RT-PCR. Instrument on record: Illumina HiSeq 2500. TCRdb itself trimmed the public reads at Q25 with fastp, ran MiXCR and retained productive beta chains. Every entry covers one CDR3 protein and lists the most common genes and DNA from its rows. For this sample there are 650,000 or so distinct CDR3 sequences; 14% appear just once. The ten largest clones capture about 7.4% of the sample.

This sequence was found in a man aged 45-60 years who received an inactivated influenza vaccine. Donor details come from another sample of the same person, matched by shared clones. The chain is made from TRBV3-1 and TRBJ1-5; the D gene is perhaps TRBD1, on 5 matching bases. This specimen consisted of PBMCs from blood, obtained 14 days before vaccination. In nucleotides, the sequence is TGTGCCAGCAGCCAAGCAGGGAATCAGCCCCAGCATTTT. It translates as CASSQAGNQPQHF.